The subject of this entry is one TCR beta chain. The data were obtained in a study of tumor-infiltrating lymphocytes in localized non-small cell lung cancer. Data came from immunoSEQ multiplex PCR; TCRdb stores just in-frame clones and leaves some out. In the table there are about 13,000 clones, 75% to 85% of which are singletons. This CDR3 is built from 13 residues. Between the trimmed V and J ends, which lost 5 bases and 6 bases, there was a span of 14 bases. Looked up from germline, CDR1 is SGHTA and CDR2 is FQGNSA. What was sequenced was lung tumor tissue. V and J are TRBV7-2 and TRBJ2-7, with D possibly matching TRBD2 (6 bases). The sequence was collected from a human donor with non-small cell lung cancer. CDR3 amino acids: CASSPFAGTEQYF. CDR3 nucleotide sequence: TGTGCCAGCAGCCCTTTCGCGGGAACCGAGCAGTACTTC.